This TCR beta chain was sequenced for a study of identical twins. Study-wide findings and caveats: Insertions ran lower in abundant cord blood beta clonotypes, though not in memory repertoires. The conclusions drew on cross-sectional statistical analysis instead of tracking the same donors.

Template switching added a universal primer site; cDNA carried unique molecular identifiers. TCRdb fed the 5' RACE reads into MiXCR, producing one record per CDR3 protein. The profile shows 450,000 or so distinct CDR3 sequences, 18% of them singletons. Only healthy Caucasians were included as donors. This clonotype was detected many times. Its specificity is not known. J was trimmed by 0 bases and V by 10 bases; bases with no gene match: 3. The CDR3 sequence is 13 residues long. Germline assignment: CDR1 MNHEY and CDR2 SVGEGT. The sequence was collected from a man aged 50 to 59 in good health. The V gene is TRBV6-2 or TRBV6-3, the J gene TRBJ1-5; 7 nucleotides agree with TRBD1. The sequencing sample was made of naive T cells sorted from blood. CDR3: CATRDSSNQPQHF. The CDR3 coding sequence is TGTGCCACCCGGGACAGTAGCAATCAGCCCCAGCATTTT.